This T cell receptor (beta chain) was profiled in a study of shared clonotypes between healthy human individuals. Findings and caveats of the study: An anticipated effect of sequencing depth on clonotype sharing among donors was recognized.

The study enrolled healthy HIV-negative adults without recent acute infections or vaccinations as donors. Each cell subset's genomic DNA was divided evenly among several immunoSEQ plates. On sorted subsets, replicate PCRs used 150 to 250 ng DNA, or roughly 30,000 T cell genomes. Clones were sequenced by immunoSEQ multiplex PCR, and TCRdb holds only the in-frame ones, with some missing. The sample carries 1.4 million or so clones, approximately 98.5% recorded once. In the case of this clone: Its antigen remains unknown.

Material: naive CD4+ T cells sorted from blood. The subset: CD45RA+ positively selected. The TCR sequence derives from a man aged 30 to 45 in good health.

The CDR3 sequence: CASSLTSGISYNEQFF. The DNA of the CDR3 is TGTGCCAGCAGCTTGACTAGCGGGATATCCTACAATGAGCAGTTCTTC. The chain joins TRBV7-3 to TRBJ2-1, with TRBD2 identical over 11 bases. From germline, CDR1 is SGHTA and CDR2 FQGTGA. V lost 3 bases, J lost 1 base, and 2 bases stayed unmatched. The CDR3 spans 16 residues. Full variable domain (remainder filled in from reference TRBV7-3 and TRBJ2-1): GAGVSQTPSNKVTEKGKYVELRCDPISGHTALYWYRQSLGQGPEFLIYFQGTGAADDSGLPNDRFFAVRPEGSVSTLKIQRTERGDSAVYLCASSLTSGISYNEQFFGPGTRLTVL.